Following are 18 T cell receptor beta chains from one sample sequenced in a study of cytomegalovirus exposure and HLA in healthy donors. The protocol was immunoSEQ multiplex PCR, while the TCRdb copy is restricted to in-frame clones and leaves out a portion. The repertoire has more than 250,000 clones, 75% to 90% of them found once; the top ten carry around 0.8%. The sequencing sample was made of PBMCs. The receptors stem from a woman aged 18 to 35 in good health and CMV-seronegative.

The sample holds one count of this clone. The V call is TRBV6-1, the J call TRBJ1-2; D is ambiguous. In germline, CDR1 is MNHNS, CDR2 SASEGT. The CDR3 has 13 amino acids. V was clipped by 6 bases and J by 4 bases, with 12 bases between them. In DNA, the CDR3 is TGTGCCAGCAGCGAGGGCAGAGGCTATGGCTACACCTTC. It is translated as CASSEGRGYGYTF.

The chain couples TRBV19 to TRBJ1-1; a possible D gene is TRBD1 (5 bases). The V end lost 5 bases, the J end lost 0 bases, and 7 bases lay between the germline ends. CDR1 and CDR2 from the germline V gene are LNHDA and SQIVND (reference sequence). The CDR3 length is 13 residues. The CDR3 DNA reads TGTGCCAGTAGTGGGGCCCTGAACACTGAAGCTTTCTTT. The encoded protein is CASSGALNTEAFF.

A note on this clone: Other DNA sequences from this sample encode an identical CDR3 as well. The CDR3 nucleotides are TGCGCCAGCAGCTTGGGACTAGCGGGAGGCGGGGAGACCCAGTACTTC. Its protein product is CASSLGLAGGGETQYF. The rearrangement uses TRBV5-1 and TRBJ2-5; 13 bases align to TRBD2. The V segment lost 0 bases and the J segment 5 bases; nucleotides outside the gene matches: 4. This CDR3 spans 16 amino acids. Per germline, CDR1 SGHRS and CDR2 YFSETQ.

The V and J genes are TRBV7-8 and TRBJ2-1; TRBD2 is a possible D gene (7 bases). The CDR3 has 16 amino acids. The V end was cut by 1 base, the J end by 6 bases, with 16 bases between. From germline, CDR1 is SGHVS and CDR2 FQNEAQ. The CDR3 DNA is TGTGCCAGCAGCTTAGAAGGGGGAGGGCCATTCAATGAGCAGTTCTTC. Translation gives CASSLEGGGPFNEQFF.

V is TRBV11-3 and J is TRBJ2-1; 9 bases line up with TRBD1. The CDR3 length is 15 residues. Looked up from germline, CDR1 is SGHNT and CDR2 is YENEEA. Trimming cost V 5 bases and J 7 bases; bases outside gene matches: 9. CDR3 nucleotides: TGTGCCAGCAGCCCCCGGGACAGGGTACGAAATGAGCAGTTCTTC. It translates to CASSPRDRVRNEQFF.

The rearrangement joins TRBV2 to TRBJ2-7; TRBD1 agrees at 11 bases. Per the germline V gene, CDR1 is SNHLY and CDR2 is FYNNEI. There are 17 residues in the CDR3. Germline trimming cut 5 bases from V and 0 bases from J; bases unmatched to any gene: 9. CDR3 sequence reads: CASSPGTGGPFSYEQYF. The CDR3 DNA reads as TGTGCCAGCAGTCCCGGGACAGGGGGACCCTTCTCCTACGAGCAGTACTTC.

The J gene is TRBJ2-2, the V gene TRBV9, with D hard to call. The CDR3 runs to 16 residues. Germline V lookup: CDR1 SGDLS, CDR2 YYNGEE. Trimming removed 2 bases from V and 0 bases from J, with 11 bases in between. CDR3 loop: CASSVSRWPNTGELFF. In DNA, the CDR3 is TGTGCCAGCAGCGTTTCTCGCTGGCCGAACACCGGGGAGCTGTTTTTT.

The CDR3 loop is CASSKRLITGELFF. CDR3 nucleotide sequence: TGTGCCAGCAGTAAACGACTGATCACCGGGGAGCTGTTTTTT. The V call is TRBV2, the J call TRBJ2-2; D ambiguous. The CDR3 loop spans 14 amino acids. Germline V gene sequence: CDR1 SNHLY, CDR2 FYNNEI. Trimming left V 5 bases short and J 4 bases short, with 11 bases between.

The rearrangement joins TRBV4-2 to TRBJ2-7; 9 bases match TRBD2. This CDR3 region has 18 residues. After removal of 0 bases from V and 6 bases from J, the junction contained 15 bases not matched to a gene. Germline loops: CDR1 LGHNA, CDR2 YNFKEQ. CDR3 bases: TGTGCCAGCAGCCAAGATTTGGTACGCGGGAGGGCCCCCTTCGAGCAGTACTTC. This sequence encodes CASSQDLVRGRAPFEQYF.

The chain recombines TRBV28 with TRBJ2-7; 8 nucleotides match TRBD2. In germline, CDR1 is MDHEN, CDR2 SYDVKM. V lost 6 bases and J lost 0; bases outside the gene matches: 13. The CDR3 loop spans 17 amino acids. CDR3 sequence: CASSLDTAGTSSYEQYF. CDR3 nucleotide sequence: TGTGCCAGCAGCCTTGACACCGCCGGGACTAGCTCCTACGAGCAGTACTTC.

CDR3 sequence reads: CASSLGQREDDHEQYF. DNA of the CDR3: TGTGCCAGCAGCTTGGGGCAGCGGGAGGACGACCACGAGCAGTACTTC. The chain links TRBV5-4 to TRBJ2-7; 9 bases agree with TRBD2. V lost 0 bases to trimming and J lost 5 bases; unmatched junction nucleotides: 9. This CDR3 has 16 residues. CDR1 and CDR2 from the germline V gene are SGHNT and YYREEE (reference sequence).

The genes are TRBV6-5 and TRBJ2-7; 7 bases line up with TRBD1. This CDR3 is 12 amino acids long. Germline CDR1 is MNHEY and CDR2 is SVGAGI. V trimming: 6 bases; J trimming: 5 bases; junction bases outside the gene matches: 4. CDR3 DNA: TGTGCCAGCAGGACAGGGTCTGACGAGCAGTACTTC. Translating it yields CASRTGSDEQYF.

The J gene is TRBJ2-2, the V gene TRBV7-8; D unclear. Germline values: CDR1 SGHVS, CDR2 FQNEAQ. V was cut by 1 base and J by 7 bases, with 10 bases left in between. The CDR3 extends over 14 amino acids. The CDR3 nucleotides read TGTGCCAGCAGCTTAGTGTACGATAGCGGGGAGCTGTTTTTT. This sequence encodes CASSLVYDSGELFF.

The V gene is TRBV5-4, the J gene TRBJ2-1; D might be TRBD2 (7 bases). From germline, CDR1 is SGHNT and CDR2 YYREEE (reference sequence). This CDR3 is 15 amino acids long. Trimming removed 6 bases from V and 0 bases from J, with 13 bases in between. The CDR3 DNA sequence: TGTGCCAGCACTAGGGGGGGAAGCTCCTACAATGAGCAGTTCTTC. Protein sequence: CASTRGGSSYNEQFF.

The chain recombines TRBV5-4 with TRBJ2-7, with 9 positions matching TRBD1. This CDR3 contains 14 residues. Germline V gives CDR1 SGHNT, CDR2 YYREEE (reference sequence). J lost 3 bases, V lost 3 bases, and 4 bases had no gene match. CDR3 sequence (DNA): TGTGCCAGCAGCTCAAGGGACAGGGACTACGAGCAGTACTTC. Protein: CASSSRDRDYEQYF.

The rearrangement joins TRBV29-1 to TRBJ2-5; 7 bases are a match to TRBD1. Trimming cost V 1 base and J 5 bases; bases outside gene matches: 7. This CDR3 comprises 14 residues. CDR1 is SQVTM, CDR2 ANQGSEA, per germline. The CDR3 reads CSVEGGQADETQYF. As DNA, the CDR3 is TGCAGCGTTGAAGGAGGACAGGCGGATGAGACCCAGTACTTC.

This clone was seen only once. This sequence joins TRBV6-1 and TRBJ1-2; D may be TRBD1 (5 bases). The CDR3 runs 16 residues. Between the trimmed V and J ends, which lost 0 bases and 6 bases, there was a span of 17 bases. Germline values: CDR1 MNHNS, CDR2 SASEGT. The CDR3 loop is CASSEARSWGADGYTF. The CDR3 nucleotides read TGTGCCAGCAGTGAAGCGCGAAGTTGGGGCGCCGATGGCTACACCTTC.

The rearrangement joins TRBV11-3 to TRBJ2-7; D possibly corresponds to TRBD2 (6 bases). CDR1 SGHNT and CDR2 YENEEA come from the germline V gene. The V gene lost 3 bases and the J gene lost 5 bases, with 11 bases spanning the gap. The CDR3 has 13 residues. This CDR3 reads CASSLGGNDEQYF. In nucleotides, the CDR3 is TGTGCCAGCAGCTTGGGCGGGAATGACGAGCAGTACTTC.